This T cell receptor (beta chain) originates from a study of blood T cell repertoires in COVID-19. Across the whole study: There were acute and convalescent COVID-19 samples, and they came from the United States, Italy and Spain. Sample material is recorded as cDNA or gDNA derived from T cells, B-cell-depleted T cells, or PBMCs.

Measured with immunoSEQ multiplex PCR; TCRdb has only the in-frame clones, and not every one. The sample holds about 240,000 clones, 70% to 85% seen once. Germline V gene data show CDR1 as ENHRY and CDR2 as SYGVKD. V lost 6 bases to trimming and J lost 1 base, with 9 bases between them. The CDR3 runs to 13 residues. The chain combines TRBV10-3 with TRBJ1-1; no definite D call. Source material: peripheral blood. The sequence was collected from a woman older than 75 with acute or convalescent COVID-19. The CDR3 is CAISSGGNTEAFF. CDR3 DNA sequence: TGTGCCATCAGCTCAGGAGGGAACACTGAAGCTTTCTTT.